These T cell receptor beta chains were read from a single sample in a study of T cell repertoires in cytomegalovirus infection. TCRdb called the reads again in MiXCR, with one record for every CDR3 protein. This sample has 450,000 to 650,000 distinct CDR3 sequences; roughly 29% occur once, and the top ten carry less than 15%. The sample comprised PBMCs. These receptors were obtained from a human donor in good health (CMV status not recorded). Some clones in this sample may be carry-over from other donors' samples. CDR3s include the opening cysteine and the closing phenylalanine or tryptophan. D genes are given only for firm matches. Clone size, where shown, is once, few, many, or a class for clones that have expanded.

j_call: TRBJ1-3; d_call: .; clone_size: many; v_call: TRBV7-9; cdr3_aa: CASRTGISGNTIYF; cdr3_nt: TGTGCCAGCAGAACCGGGATCTCTGGAAACACCATATATTTT
j_call: TRBJ2-3; d_call: TRBD2; clone_size: .; v_call: TRBV12-3/TRBV12-4; cdr3_aa: CASSLASLGREYTDTQYF; cdr3_nt: TGTGCCAGCAGTTTAGCTTCGTTGGGGCGGGAGTACACAGATACGCAGTATTTT
j_call: TRBJ2-3; d_call: TRBD1; clone_size: few; v_call: TRBV19; cdr3_aa: CASSIGPGQKPQGPTDTQYF; cdr3_nt: TGTGCCAGTAGTATAGGTCCGGGACAGAAACCTCAAGGGCCCACAGATACGCAGTATTTT
j_call: TRBJ1-6; d_call: .; clone_size: .; v_call: TRBV28; cdr3_aa: CASRRRTVSSYNSPLHF; cdr3_nt: TGTGCCAGCAGACGAAGGACAGTTAGCTCCTATAATTCACCCCTCCACTTT
j_call: TRBJ2-3; d_call: .; clone_size: .; v_call: TRBV2; cdr3_aa: CASSVSTSTDTQYF; cdr3_nt: TGTGCCAGCAGTGTCTCCACTAGCACAGATACGCAGTATTTT
j_call: TRBJ1-2; d_call: TRBD1; clone_size: once; v_call: TRBV19; cdr3_aa: CASRRDRVAVGYTF; cdr3_nt: TGTGCCAGCCGACGGGACAGGGTGGCGGTTGGCTACACCTTC
j_call: TRBJ1-1; d_call: .; clone_size: .; v_call: TRBV6-2/TRBV6-3; cdr3_aa: CASRVARNTEAFF; cdr3_nt: TGTGCCAGCAGAGTTGCGAGGAACACTGAAGCTTTCTTT
j_call: TRBJ2-3; d_call: .; clone_size: few; v_call: TRBV27; cdr3_aa: CASSLLGESSTDTQYF; cdr3_nt: TGTGCCAGCAGTTTATTGGGGGAGTCGAGCACAGATACGCAGTATTTT
j_call: TRBJ1-5; d_call: .; clone_size: many; v_call: TRBV7-8; cdr3_aa: CASSRVRLAPNQPQHF; cdr3_nt: TGTGCCAGCAGCCGCGTCCGGCTGGCCCCAAATCAGCCCCAGCATTTT
j_call: TRBJ1-2; d_call: .; clone_size: few; v_call: TRBV5-1; cdr3_aa: CASSLEGLDRSGYTF; cdr3_nt: TGCGCCAGCAGCTTGGAGGGGTTAGACAGAAGTGGCTACACCTTC
j_call: TRBJ1-2; d_call: .; clone_size: .; v_call: TRBV4-1; cdr3_aa: CASSQDLIGGRDYGYTF; cdr3_nt: TGCGCCAGCAGCCAAGACCTGATTGGGGGGCGCGACTATGGCTACACCTTC
j_call: TRBJ2-1; d_call: .; clone_size: many; v_call: TRBV7-2; cdr3_aa: CASSSSVGWGSYNEQFF; cdr3_nt: TGTGCCAGCAGCTCGAGCGTTGGGTGGGGATCCTACAATGAGCAGTTCTTC
j_call: TRBJ2-1; d_call: TRBD1; clone_size: .; v_call: TRBV20-1; cdr3_aa: CSARGDRELFF; cdr3_nt: TGCAGTGCTAGAGGGGACAGGGAGCTGTTCTTC
j_call: TRBJ2-3; d_call: TRBD2; clone_size: .; v_call: TRBV6-5; cdr3_aa: CASSYSLAGSTDTQYF; cdr3_nt: TGTGCCAGCAGTTACTCGCTAGCGGGAAGCACAGATACGCAGTATTTT
j_call: TRBJ1-5; d_call: .; clone_size: many; v_call: TRBV7-9; cdr3_aa: CASSPPWVDQPQHF; cdr3_nt: TGTGCCAGCAGCCCTCCTTGGGTGGATCAGCCCCAGCATTTT
j_call: TRBJ1-2; d_call: .; clone_size: .; v_call: TRBV4-3; cdr3_aa: CASSQVPGSNYGYTF; cdr3_nt: TGCGCCAGCAGCCAAGTGCCGGGTTCTAACTATGGCTACACCTTC
j_call: TRBJ2-3; d_call: .; clone_size: .; v_call: TRBV20-1; cdr3_aa: CSAPTLGGTDTQYF; cdr3_nt: TGCAGTGCGCCTACTTTGGGTGGCACAGATACGCAGTATTTT
j_call: TRBJ2-3; d_call: .; clone_size: .; v_call: TRBV7-3; cdr3_aa: CASSQQLAKGTDTQYF; cdr3_nt: TGTGCCAGCAGCCAACAGTTGGCAAAAGGGACAGATACGCAGTATTTT
j_call: TRBJ2-7; d_call: .; clone_size: few; v_call: TRBV6-2/TRBV6-3; cdr3_aa: CASRSSNWLSYEQYF; cdr3_nt: TGTGCCAGCAGATCATCAAATTGGCTATCCTACGAGCAGTACTTC
j_call: TRBJ2-7; d_call: .; clone_size: .; v_call: TRBV6-8; cdr3_aa: CASSYSGVTTMEQYF; cdr3_nt: TGTGCCAGCAGTTACTCGGGTGTTACTACGATGGAGCAGTACTTC
j_call: TRBJ1-2; d_call: .; clone_size: .; v_call: TRBV30; cdr3_aa: CAWRRKGNYGYTF; cdr3_nt: TGTGCCTGGAGAAGGAAGGGAAACTATGGCTACACCTTC
j_call: TRBJ2-1; d_call: TRBD2; clone_size: .; v_call: TRBV20-1; cdr3_aa: CSASGGPSGAYNEQFF; cdr3_nt: TGCAGTGCTAGCGGTGGTCCTAGCGGGGCCTACAATGAGCAGTTCTTC
j_call: TRBJ2-5; d_call: TRBD1; clone_size: .; v_call: TRBV9; cdr3_aa: CASSGGGQGGGKTQYF; cdr3_nt: TGTGCCAGCAGCGGAGGGGGACAGGGAGGAGGGAAGACCCAGTACTTC